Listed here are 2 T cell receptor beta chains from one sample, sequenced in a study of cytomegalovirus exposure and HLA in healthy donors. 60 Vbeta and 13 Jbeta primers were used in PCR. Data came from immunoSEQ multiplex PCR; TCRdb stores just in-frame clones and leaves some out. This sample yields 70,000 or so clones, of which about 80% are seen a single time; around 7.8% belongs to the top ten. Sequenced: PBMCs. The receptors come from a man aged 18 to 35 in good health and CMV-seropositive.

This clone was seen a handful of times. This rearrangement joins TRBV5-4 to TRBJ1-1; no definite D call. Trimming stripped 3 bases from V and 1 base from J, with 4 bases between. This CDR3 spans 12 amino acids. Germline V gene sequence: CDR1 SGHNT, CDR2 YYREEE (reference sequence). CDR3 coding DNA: TGTGCCAGCAGCTACGGGAACACTGAAGCTTTCTTT. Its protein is CASSYGNTEAFF.

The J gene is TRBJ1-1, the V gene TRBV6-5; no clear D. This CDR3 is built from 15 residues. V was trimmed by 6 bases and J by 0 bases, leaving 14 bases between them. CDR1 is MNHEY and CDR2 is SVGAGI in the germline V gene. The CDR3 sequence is CASRIMTAVNTEAFF. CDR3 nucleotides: TGTGCCAGCAGGATAATGACGGCGGTGAACACTGAAGCTTTCTTT.